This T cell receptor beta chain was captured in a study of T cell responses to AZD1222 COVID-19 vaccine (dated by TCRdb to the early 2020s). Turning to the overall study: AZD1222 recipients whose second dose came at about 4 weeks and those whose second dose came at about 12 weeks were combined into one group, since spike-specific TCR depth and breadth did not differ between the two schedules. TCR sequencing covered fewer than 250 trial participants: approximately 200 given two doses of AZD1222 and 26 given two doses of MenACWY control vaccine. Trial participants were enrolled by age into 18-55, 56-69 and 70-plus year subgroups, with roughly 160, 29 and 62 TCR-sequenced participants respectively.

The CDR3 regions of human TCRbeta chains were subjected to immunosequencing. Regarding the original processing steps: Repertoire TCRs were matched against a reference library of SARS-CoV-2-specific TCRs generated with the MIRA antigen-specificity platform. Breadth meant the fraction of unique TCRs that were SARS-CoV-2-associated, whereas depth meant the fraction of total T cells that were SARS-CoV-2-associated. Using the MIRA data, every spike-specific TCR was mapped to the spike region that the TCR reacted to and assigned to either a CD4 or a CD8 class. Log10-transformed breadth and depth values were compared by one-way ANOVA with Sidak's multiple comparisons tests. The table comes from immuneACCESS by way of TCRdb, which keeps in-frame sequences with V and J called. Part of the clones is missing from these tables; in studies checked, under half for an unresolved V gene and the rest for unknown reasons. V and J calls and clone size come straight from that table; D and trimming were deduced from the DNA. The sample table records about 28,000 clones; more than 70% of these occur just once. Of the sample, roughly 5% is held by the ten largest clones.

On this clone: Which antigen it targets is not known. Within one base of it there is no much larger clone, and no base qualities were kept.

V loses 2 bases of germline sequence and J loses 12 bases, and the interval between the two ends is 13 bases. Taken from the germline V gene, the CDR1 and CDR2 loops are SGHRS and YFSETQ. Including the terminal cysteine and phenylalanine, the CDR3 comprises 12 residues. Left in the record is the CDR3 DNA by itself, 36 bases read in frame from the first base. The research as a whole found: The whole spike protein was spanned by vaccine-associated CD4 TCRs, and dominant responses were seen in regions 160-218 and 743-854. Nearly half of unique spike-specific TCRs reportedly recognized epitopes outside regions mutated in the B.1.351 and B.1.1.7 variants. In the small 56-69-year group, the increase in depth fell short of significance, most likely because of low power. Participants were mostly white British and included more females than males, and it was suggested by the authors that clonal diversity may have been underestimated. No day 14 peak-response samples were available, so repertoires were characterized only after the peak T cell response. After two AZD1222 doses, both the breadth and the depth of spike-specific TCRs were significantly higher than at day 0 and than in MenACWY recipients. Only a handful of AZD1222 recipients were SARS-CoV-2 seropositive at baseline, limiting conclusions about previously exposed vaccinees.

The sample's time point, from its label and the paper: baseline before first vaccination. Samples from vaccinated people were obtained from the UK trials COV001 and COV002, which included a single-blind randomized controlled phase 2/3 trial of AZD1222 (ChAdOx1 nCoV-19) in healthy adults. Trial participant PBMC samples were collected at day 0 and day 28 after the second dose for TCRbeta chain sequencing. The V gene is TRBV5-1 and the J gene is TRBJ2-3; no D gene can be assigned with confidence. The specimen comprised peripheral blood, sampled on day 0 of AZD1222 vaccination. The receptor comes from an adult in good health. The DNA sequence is TGCGCCAGCAGCTTAGTGCAGGACCGACAGTATTTT. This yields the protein CASSLVQDRQYF.